The 7 T cell receptor beta chains below were found in one sample sequenced in a study of T cells in narcolepsy. Method: immunoSEQ multiplex PCR; TCRdb's copy keeps in-frame clones and lacks some. The sample includes about 30,000 clones, about four fifths seen only once; the top ten take 0.8% to 1.1%. The sample was CD45RA- memory CD4+ T cells from PBMCs. Receptor source: a human donor with narcolepsy.

A few counts support this clone. The V gene is TRBV19, the J gene TRBJ1-2; 9 nucleotides align to TRBD1. The CDR3 totals 16 residues. Trimming took 7 bases from V and 4 from J; bases not matched to a gene: 13. From germline, CDR1 is LNHDA and CDR2 SQIVND (reference sequence). The CDR3 is CASTYLPGQGTYGYTF. CDR3 in DNA: TGTGCCAGTACCTACCTTCCGGGACAGGGTACCTATGGCTACACCTTC.

This clone was seen a few times. V and J are TRBV19 and TRBJ2-2; 8 bases agree with TRBD2. The V segment lost 7 bases and the J segment 6 bases; nucleotides outside the gene matches: 19. The germline V gene has CDR1 LNHDA and CDR2 SQIVND (reference sequence). CDR3 length: 18 residues. For the CDR3, the DNA is TGTGCCAGTACCCTAACAAGGACGATTCGGGAGGGCCCCGGGGAGCTGTTTTTT. Translating gives CASTLTRTIREGPGELFF.

This chain links TRBV18 with TRBJ2-7; the match to TRBD2 covers 10 bases. Germline V gives CDR1 KGHSH, CDR2 LQKENI. V was pared by 3 bases and J by 5 bases, with 10 bases of the junction left unmatched. The CDR3 is made up of 16 amino acids. The CDR3 spells CASSPLAGAPFNEQYF. The DNA of the CDR3 is TGTGCCAGCTCACCCCTAGCGGGAGCCCCCTTCAACGAGCAGTACTTC.

This clone was counted once. The chain joins TRBV5-1 to TRBJ2-3; no clear D gene. Germline assignment: CDR1 SGHRS and CDR2 YFSETQ. The V and J ends lost 0 bases and 0 bases respectively, with 11 bases between them. The CDR3 totals 16 residues. The CDR3 DNA reads TGCGCCAGCAGCTTGGAAGGCCGATTAAGCACAGATACGCAGTATTTT. This encodes CASSLEGRLSTDTQYF.

The chain carries TRBV10-2 and TRBJ1-1; D gene uncertain. From germline, CDR1 is WSHSY and CDR2 SAAADI. Trimming left V 3 bases short and J 5 bases short, with 13 bases between. The CDR3 is 14 amino acids. The CDR3 loop is CASSEIWTGTEAFF. In DNA form, the CDR3 reads TGCGCCAGCAGTGAAATTTGGACGGGTACTGAAGCTTTCTTT.

The chain recombines TRBV12-5 with TRBJ2-3; 14 bases align to TRBD2. Germline CDR1 LGHNT, CDR2 FRNRAP. The CDR3 is 16 residues long. V dropped 6 bases and J dropped 6; count of bases not matched to a gene: 8. CDR3 in amino acids: CASGRGLAGGIDTQYF. The CDR3 region has the DNA TGTGCTAGTGGACGCGGACTAGCGGGAGGAATCGATACGCAGTATTTT.

This rearrangement joins TRBV9 to TRBJ2-1; TRBD2 matches 8 bases. With 0 bases clipped from V and 4 bases from J, the junction kept 6 bases outside the gene matches. Germline loops: CDR1 SGDLS, CDR2 YYNGEE. There are 16 residues in the CDR3. DNA of the CDR3: TGTGCCAGCAGCGTAGAACCGGGACTAGGGTACAATGAGCAGTTCTTC. Amino acids: CASSVEPGLGYNEQFF.